Listed below are T cell receptor beta chains from one sample, sequenced in a study of Graves' ophthalmopathy and Graves' hyperthyroidism. Using its own MiXCR run on the multiplex PCR reads, TCRdb lists one record per CDR3 protein. Of roughly 610,000 distinct CDR3 sequences detected, 22% appear once; the ten largest clones hold approximately 6.5%. The sample comprised peripheral blood. These TCRs come from a woman aged 18-30 years with stable Graves' hyperthyroidism. Some clones in this sample may be carry-over from other donors' samples. CDR3s include the opening cysteine and the closing phenylalanine or tryptophan. The D gene is left open where the match is weak. Clone size appears in some rows only: once, few, many, or a class for an expanded clone.

size: many
D: .
V: TRBV27
J: TRBJ1-2
DNA: TGTGCCAGCAGTTTATCGAGGGGGGCGGGCTATGGCTACACCTTC
CDR3: CASSLSRGAGYGYTF

size: .
D: TRBD1
V: TRBV12-3/TRBV12-4
J: TRBJ1-1
DNA: TGTGCCAGCGCCAGGGGGCGGAACACTGAAGCTTTCTTT
CDR3: CASARGRNTEAFF

size: many
D: .
V: TRBV11-1
J: TRBJ2-2
DNA: TGTGCCAGCAGCACCCCGGGGACCTTACCGAGCACCGGGGAGCTGTTTTTT
CDR3: CASSTPGTLPSTGELFF

size: many
D: .
V: TRBV7-9
J: TRBJ2-7
DNA: TGTGCCAGCAGCTTAGACGGGACCTCCTACGAGCAGTACTTC
CDR3: CASSLDGTSYEQYF

size: many
D: .
V: TRBV6-1
J: TRBJ1-1
DNA: TGTGCCAGCCTGGTTACAGGGAACACTGAAGCTTTCTTT
CDR3: CASLVTGNTEAFF

size: .
D: .
V: TRBV4-3
J: TRBJ2-5
DNA: TGCGCCAGCAGCCAAGAAGGCCGGCAGCAAGAGACCCAGTACTTC
CDR3: CASSQEGRQQETQYF

size: .
D: .
V: TRBV28
J: TRBJ1-2
DNA: TGTGCCAGCAGTTCGACAGCCTTCGGAGGCTACACCTTC
CDR3: CASSSTAFGGYTF

size: many
D: .
V: TRBV20-1
J: TRBJ2-7
DNA: TGCAGTGCTAGAAACGGGCTCGCAACCGGGGAGCAGTACTTC
CDR3: CSARNGLATGEQYF

size: many
D: TRBD1
V: TRBV18
J: TRBJ2-5
DNA: TGTGCCAGCTTACGGACAGGCCAGCCCCAGTACTTC
CDR3: CASLRTGQPQYF

size: .
D: .
V: TRBV28
J: TRBJ2-2
DNA: TGTGCCAGCACTCGGGGACCCAGCGACACCGGGGAGCTGTTTTTT
CDR3: CASTRGPSDTGELFF

size: many
D: .
V: TRBV7-3
J: TRBJ2-7
DNA: TGTGCCAGCAGCTTGTGCACAGGTTGTAGCTCCTACGAGCAGTACTTC
CDR3: CASSLCTGCSSYEQYF

size: many
D: .
V: TRBV5-1
J: TRBJ1-2
DNA: TGCGCCAGCAGCTTCACAGGTCGGGGGCATGGCTACACCTTC
CDR3: CASSFTGRGHGYTF

size: .
D: .
V: TRBV6-1
J: TRBJ2-2
DNA: TGTGCCAGCAGTGAAATCGTAATTGTAGGAACCGGGGAGCTGTTTTTT
CDR3: CASSEIVIVGTGELFF

size: many
D: .
V: TRBV5-1
J: TRBJ1-3
DNA: TGCGCCAGCAGCTTGGGACAGGTTAAGTTCGGGGCCTCTGGAAACACCATATATTTT
CDR3: CASSLGQVKFGASGNTIYF

size: many
D: .
V: TRBV20-1
J: TRBJ1-2
DNA: TGCAGTGCCAGGAGGGATCGTTCTGATGGCTACACCTTC
CDR3: CSARRDRSDGYTF

size: many
D: .
V: TRBV13
J: TRBJ1-2
DNA: TGTGCCAGCAGCTCACCGGGAGACAAAAAAGATGGCTACACCTTC
CDR3: CASSSPGDKKDGYTF

size: many
D: TRBD1
V: TRBV27
J: TRBJ1-2
DNA: TGTGCCAGCAGTCCGACAGGGTGGGACTATGGCTACACCTTC
CDR3: CASSPTGWDYGYTF

size: .
D: .
V: TRBV12-3/TRBV12-4
J: TRBJ1-2
DNA: TGTGCCAGCAGTTCTCAGTTCTATGGCTACACCTTC
CDR3: CASSSQFYGYTF

size: many
D: TRBD2
V: TRBV11-2
J: TRBJ2-2
DNA: TGTGCCAGCAGCAAGACTAGCGGGAACACCGGGGAGCTGTTTTTT
CDR3: CASSKTSGNTGELFF

size: many
D: TRBD1
V: TRBV7-9
J: TRBJ1-6
DNA: TGTGCCAGCAGCCCGGGACAGGGGGTGCCGATTAATTCACCCCTCCACTTT
CDR3: CASSPGQGVPINSPLHF

size: .
D: .
V: TRBV11-3
J: TRBJ2-7
DNA: TGTGCCAGCAGTCCGGACATCTCCTACGAGCAGTACTTC
CDR3: CASSPDISYEQYF

size: many
D: .
V: TRBV7-3
J: TRBJ2-5
DNA: TGTGCCAGCAGCTTAAACTCTGGAGCGGGCCAAGAGACCCAGTACTTC
CDR3: CASSLNSGAGQETQYF

size: many
D: TRBD2
V: TRBV20-1
J: TRBJ2-7
DNA: TGCAGTGCTAAACCGGGAGGGTTAGACGAGCAGTACTTC
CDR3: CSAKPGGLDEQYF

size: many
D: .
V: TRBV20-1
J: TRBJ1-2
DNA: TGCAGTGCTAGTCTGGGCAGCAGCTACACCTTC
CDR3: CSASLGSSYTF

size: .
D: TRBD2
V: TRBV19
J: TRBJ2-7
DNA: TGTGCCAGTAGTAACAGCGGGGGGCCCTACGAGCAGTACTTC
CDR3: CASSNSGGPYEQYF